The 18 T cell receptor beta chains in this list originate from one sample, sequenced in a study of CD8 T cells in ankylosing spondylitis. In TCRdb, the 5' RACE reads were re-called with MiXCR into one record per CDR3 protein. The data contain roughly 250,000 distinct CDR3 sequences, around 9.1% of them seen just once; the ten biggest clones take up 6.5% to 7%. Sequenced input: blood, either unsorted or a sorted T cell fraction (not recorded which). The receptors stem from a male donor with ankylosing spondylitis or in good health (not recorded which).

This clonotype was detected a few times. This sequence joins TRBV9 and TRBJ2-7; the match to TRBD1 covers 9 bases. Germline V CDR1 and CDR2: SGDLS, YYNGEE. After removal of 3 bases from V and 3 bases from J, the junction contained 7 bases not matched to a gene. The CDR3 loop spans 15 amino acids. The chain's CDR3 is CASSGSGQGGYEQYF. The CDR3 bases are TGTGCCAGCAGCGGATCGGGACAGGGAGGCTACGAGCAGTACTTC.

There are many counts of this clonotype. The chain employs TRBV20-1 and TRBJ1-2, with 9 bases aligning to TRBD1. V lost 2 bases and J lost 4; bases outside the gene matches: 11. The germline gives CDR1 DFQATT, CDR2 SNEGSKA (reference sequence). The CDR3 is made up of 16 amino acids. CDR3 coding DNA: TGCAGTGCTAGACCCGGACAGGGGATGACGGCCTATGGCTACACCTTC. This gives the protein CSARPGQGMTAYGYTF.

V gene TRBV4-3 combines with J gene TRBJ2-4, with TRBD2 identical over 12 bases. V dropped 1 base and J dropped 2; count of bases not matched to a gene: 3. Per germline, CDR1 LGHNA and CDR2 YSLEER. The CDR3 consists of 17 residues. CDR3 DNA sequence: TGCGCCAGCAGCCAAGCCCTAGCGGGAGGGCCCAAAAACATTCAGTACTTC. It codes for CASSQALAGGPKNIQYF.

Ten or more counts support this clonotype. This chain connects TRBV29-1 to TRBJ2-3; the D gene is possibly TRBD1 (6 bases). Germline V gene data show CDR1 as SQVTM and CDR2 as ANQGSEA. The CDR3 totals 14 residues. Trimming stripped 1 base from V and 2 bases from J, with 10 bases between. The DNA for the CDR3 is TGCAGCGTTGAAGGCCAGGGGCCCACAGATACGCAGTATTTT. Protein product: CSVEGQGPTDTQYF.

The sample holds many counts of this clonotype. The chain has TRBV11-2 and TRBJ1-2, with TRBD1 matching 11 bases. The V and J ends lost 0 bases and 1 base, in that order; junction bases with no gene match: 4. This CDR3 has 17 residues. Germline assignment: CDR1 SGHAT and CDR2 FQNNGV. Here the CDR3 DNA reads TGTGCCAGCAGCTTAGATACCGGGACAGGGGGTAACTATGGCTACACCTTC. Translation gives CASSLDTGTGGNYGYTF.

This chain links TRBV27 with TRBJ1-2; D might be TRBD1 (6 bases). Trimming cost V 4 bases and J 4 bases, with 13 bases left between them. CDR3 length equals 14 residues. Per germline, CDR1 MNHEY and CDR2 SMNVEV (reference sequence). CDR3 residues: CASSSLDRLYGYTF. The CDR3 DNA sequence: TGTGCCAGCAGTTCCTTAGACAGGCTCTATGGCTACACCTTC.

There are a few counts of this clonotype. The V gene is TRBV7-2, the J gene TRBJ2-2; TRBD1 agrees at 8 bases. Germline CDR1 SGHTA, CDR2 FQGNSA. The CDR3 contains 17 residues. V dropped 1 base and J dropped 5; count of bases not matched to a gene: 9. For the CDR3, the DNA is TGTGCCAGCAGCTTAGTAGGCAGGCAGGGGGCGACCGGGGAGCTGTTTTTT. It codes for CASSLVGRQGATGELFF.

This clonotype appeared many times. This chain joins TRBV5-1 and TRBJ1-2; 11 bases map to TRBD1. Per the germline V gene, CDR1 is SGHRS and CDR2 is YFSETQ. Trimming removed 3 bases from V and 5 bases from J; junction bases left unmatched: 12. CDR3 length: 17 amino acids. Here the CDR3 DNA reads TGCGCCAGCAGCTGGATATACGGACAGGGGGCAGGGTATGGCTACACCTTC. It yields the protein CASSWIYGQGAGYGYTF.

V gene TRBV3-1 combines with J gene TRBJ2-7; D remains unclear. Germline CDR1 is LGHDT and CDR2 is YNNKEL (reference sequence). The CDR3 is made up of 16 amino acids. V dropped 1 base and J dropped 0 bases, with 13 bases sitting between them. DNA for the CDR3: TGTGCCAGCAGCCAAGGTGGCGGTAAAAGCTCCTACGAGCAGTACTTC. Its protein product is CASSQGGGKSSYEQYF.

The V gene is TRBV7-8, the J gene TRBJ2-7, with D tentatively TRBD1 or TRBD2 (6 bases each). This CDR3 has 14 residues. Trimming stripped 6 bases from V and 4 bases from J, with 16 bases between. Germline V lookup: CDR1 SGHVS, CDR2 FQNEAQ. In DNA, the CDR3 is TGTGCCAGCAGTGCACCGGGGGCCGGGTACGAGCAGTACTTC. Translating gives CASSAPGAGYEQYF.

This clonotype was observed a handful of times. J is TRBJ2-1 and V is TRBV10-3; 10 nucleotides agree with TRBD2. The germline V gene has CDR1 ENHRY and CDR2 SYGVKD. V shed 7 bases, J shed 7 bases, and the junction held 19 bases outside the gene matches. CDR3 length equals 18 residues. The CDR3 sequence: CAINEGGSGRIRENEQFF. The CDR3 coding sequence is TGTGCCATCAACGAGGGGGGTAGCGGGAGGATAAGAGAAAATGAGCAGTTCTTC.

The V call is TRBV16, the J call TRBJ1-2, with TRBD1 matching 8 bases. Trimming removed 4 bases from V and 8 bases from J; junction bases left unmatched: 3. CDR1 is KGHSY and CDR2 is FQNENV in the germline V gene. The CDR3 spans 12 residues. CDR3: CASSPDRVGYTF. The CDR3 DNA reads TGTGCCAGCAGCCCGGACAGGGTGGGCTACACCTTC.

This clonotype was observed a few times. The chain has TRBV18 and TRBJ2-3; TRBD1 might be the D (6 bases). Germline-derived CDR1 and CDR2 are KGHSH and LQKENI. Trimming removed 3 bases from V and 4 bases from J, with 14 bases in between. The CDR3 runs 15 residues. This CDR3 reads CASSPRTEMADTQYF. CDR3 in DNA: TGTGCCAGCTCACCCCGGACAGAGATGGCAGATACGCAGTATTTT.

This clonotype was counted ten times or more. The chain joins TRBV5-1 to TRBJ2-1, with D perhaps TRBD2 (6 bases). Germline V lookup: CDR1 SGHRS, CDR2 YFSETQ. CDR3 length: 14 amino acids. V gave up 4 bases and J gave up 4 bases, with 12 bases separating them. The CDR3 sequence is CASSPEEGYNEQFF. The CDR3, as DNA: TGCGCCAGCAGCCCGGAGGAGGGATACAATGAGCAGTTCTTC.

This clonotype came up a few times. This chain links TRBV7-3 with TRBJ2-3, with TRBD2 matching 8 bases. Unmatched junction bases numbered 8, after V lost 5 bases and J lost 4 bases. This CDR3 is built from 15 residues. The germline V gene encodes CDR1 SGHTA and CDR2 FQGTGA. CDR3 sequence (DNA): TGTGCCAGCAGCCCCGGGACTAGTAGGGCAGATACGCAGTATTTT. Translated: CASSPGTSRADTQYF.

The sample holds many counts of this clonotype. The DNA of the CDR3 is TGTGCCAGCAGCCAAGATGGAGCGGAGAGTGAAAAACTGTTTTTT. This gives the protein CASSQDGAESEKLFF. This chain connects TRBV4-2 to TRBJ1-4; unclear D gene. The CDR3 runs to 15 residues. With 0 bases removed from V and 7 bases from J, the gap between germline ends came to 12 bases. Germline CDR1 and CDR2: LGHNA and YNFKEQ.

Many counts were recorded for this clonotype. CDR3 in amino acids: CASGGGRGTDTQYF. In nucleotides, the CDR3 is TGTGCCAGCGGTGGCGGGAGAGGAACAGATACGCAGTATTTT. The chain combines TRBV5-6 with TRBJ2-3; 7 positions agree with TRBD2. Germline V gene lookup returns CDR1 SGHDT and CDR2 YYEEEE. V dropped 7 bases and J dropped 3; count of bases not matched to a gene: 8. The CDR3 contains 14 residues.

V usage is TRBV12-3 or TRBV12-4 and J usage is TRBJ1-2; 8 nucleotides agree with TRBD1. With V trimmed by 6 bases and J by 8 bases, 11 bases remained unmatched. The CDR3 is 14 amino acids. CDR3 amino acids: CASSPRTGSWGYTF. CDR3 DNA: TGTGCCAGCAGCCCAAGGACAGGGAGCTGGGGCTACACCTTC.